This T cell receptor beta chain is drawn from a study of shared clonotypes between healthy human individuals. Pooled CD45RO+ cells and CCR7-negative CD45RA+ TemRA cells made up CD8 memory. Repertoires were generated with immunoSEQ multiplex PCR, while TCRdb's copy carries only in-frame clones and drops some. The sample contains about 320,000 clones, over 75% of which appear only once. The CDR3 covers 14 residues. The germline V and J ends were trimmed by 0 bases and 3 bases, with 6 bases remaining between them. Germline V CDR1 and CDR2: MNHEY, SMNVEV (reference sequence). This clone was detected a few times.

The clonotype was recovered from a man aged 18 to 30 in good health. The chain recombines TRBV27 with TRBJ1-3, with D unclear. The sequencing sample was made of memory CD8+ T cells sorted from blood. Subset noted: CD45RO+ cells pooled with CCR7-negative TemRA cells. CDR3 DNA: TGTGCCAGCAGTTTATCACCAAATGGAAACACCATATATTTT. Protein product: CASSLSPNGNTIYF.